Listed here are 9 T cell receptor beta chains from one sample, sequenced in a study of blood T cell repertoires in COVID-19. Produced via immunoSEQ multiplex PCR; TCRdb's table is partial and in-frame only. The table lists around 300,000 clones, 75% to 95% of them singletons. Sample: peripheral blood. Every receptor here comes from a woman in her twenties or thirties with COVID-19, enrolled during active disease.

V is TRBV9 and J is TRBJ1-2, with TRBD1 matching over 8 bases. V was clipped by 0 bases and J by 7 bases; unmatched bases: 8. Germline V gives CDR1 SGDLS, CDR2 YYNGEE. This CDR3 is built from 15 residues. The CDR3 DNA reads TGTGCCAGCAGCGTAGCGCCAGGGGGCGCTTCTGGCTACACCTTC. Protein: CASSVAPGGASGYTF. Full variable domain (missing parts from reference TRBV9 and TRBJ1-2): DSGVTQTPKHLITATGQRVTLRCSPRSGDLSVYWYQQSLDQGLQFLIQYYNGEERAKGNILERFSAQQFPDLHSELNLSSLELGDSALYFCASSVAPGGASGYTFGSGTRLTVV.

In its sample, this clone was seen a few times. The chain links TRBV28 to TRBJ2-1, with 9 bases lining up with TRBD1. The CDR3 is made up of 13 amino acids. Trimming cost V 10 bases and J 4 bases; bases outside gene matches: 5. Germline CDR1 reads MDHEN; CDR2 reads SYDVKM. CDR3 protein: CATGDRDYNEQFF. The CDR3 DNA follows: TGTGCCACCGGGGACAGGGATTACAATGAGCAGTTCTTC. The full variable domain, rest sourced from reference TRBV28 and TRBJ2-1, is DVKVTQSSRYLVKRTGEKVFLECVQDMDHENMFWYRQDPGLGLRLIYFSYDVKMKEKGDIPEGYSVSREKKERFSLILESASTNQTSMYLCATGDRDYNEQFFGPGTRLTVL.

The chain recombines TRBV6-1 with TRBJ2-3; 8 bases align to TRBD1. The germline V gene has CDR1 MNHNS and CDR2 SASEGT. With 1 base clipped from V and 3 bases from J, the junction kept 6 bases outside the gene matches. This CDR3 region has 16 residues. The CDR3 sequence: CASSEGQGRLTDTQYF. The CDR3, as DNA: TGTGCCAGCAGTGAAGGACAGGGGAGGTTGACAGATACGCAGTATTTT.

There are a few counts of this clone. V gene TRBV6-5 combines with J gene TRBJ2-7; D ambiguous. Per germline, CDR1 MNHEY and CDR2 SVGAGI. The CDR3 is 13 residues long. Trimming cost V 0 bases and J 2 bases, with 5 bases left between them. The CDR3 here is CASSYSQAYEQYF. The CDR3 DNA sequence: TGTGCCAGCAGTTACTCCCAGGCCTACGAGCAGTACTTC.

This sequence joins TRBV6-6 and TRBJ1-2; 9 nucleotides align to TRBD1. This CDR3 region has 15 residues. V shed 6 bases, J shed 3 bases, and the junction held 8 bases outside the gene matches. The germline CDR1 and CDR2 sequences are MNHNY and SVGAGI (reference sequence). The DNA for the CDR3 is TGTGCCAGCAGGACCGGGACAGGGCGTGACTATGGCTACACCTTC. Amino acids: CASRTGTGRDYGYTF.

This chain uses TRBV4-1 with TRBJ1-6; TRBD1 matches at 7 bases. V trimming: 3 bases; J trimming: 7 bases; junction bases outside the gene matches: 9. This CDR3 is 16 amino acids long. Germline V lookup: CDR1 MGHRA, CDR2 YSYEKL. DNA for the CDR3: TGCGCCAGCAGCCAGGCAAGGGGACAGACAAATTCACCCCTCCACTTT. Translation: CASSQARGQTNSPLHF.

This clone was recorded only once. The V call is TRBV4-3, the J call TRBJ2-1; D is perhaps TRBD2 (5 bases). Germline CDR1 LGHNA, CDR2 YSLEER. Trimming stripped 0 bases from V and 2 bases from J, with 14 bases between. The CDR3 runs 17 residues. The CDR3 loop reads CASSQDHRTLAYNEQFF. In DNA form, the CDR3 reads TGCGCCAGCAGCCAAGATCATCGGACTCTGGCCTACAATGAGCAGTTCTTC.

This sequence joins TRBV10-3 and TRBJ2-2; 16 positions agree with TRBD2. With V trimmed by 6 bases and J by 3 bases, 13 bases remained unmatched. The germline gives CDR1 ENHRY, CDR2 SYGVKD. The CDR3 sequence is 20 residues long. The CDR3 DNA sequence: TGTGCCATCAGGGCGACCTCGGGACTAGCGGGAGGGCCTCACACCGGGGAGCTGTTTTTT. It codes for CAIRATSGLAGGPHTGELFF.

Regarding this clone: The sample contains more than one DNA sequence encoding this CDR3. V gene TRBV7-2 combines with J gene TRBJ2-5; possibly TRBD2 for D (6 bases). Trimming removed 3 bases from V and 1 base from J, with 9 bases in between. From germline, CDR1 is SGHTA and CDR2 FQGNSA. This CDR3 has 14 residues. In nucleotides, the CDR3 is TGTGCCAGCAGCTTCGGGAGCGGCCAAGAGACCCAGTACTTC. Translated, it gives CASSFGSGQETQYF.